One sample yielded the 5 T cell receptor beta chains listed below, sequenced in a study of shared clonotypes between healthy human individuals. Using immunoSEQ multiplex PCR, the repertoire was profiled, and TCRdb retains in-frame clones only, with some absent. This repertoire shows a few million clones, around 93% found once; its top ten account for more than 1.5%. Naive CD8 populations comprised CD45RO-negative cells positively selected for CCR7, excluding terminally differentiated effector memory CD45RA+ cells. What was sequenced was naive CD8+ T cells from PBMCs. The receptors were gathered from a man younger than 35 in good health. Some clones in this sample may be carry-over from other donors' samples.

CDR3 loop: CASKRQAHTEAFF. The CDR3 region has the DNA TGTGCCAGCAAGCGACAGGCCCACACTGAAGCTTTCTTT. This rearrangement joins TRBV28 to TRBJ1-1; D might be TRBD1 (6 bases). The ends were cut back, 7 bases at V and 3 bases at J, with 12 bases in the middle. Germline CDR1 MDHEN, CDR2 SYDVKM. This CDR3 spans 13 amino acids.

The count of this clone is one. The chain is built from TRBV19 and TRBJ2-7; D possibly corresponds to TRBD1 (6 bases). The CDR3 is 15 residues long. Trimming removed 3 bases from V and 3 bases from J, with 15 bases in between. Germline lookup yields CDR1 LNHDA and CDR2 SQIVND (reference sequence). CDR3 DNA: TGTGCCAGTAGTATCAGGGGCCACCCGAGCTACGAGCAGTACTTC. Protein: CASSIRGHPSYEQYF.

V is TRBV4-1 and J is TRBJ1-1; no clear D. The CDR3 is 16 amino acids. Trimming shortened V by 3 bases and J by 7 bases, and 21 bases separated the two germline ends. Germline V gene data show CDR1 as MGHRA and CDR2 as YSYEKL. The CDR3: CASSHLWTGEHDEAFF. The DNA of the CDR3 is TGCGCCAGCAGCCACCTCTGGACGGGAGAACATGATGAAGCTTTCTTT.

The V call is TRBV27, the J call TRBJ1-2, with TRBD1 identical over 10 bases. Per germline, CDR1 MNHEY and CDR2 SMNVEV (reference sequence). The junction had 9 bases not matched to a gene; V was cut back by 4 bases and J by 4 bases. The CDR3 has 16 amino acids. The CDR3, as DNA: TGTGCCAGCAGTTCCTACCTCAGGACAGGGGGCTATGGCTACACCTTC. This sequence encodes CASSSYLRTGGYGYTF.

The chain combines TRBV5-1 with TRBJ2-5, with D perhaps being TRBD1 or TRBD2 (5 bases each). Germline V lookup: CDR1 SGHRS, CDR2 YFSETQ. The length of the CDR3 is 15 residues. Trimming removed 0 bases at V and 1 base at J, with 10 bases between. Written as DNA, the CDR3 is TGCGCCAGCAGCTTGGTATCGGGACGCCAAGAGACCCAGTACTTC. It yields the protein CASSLVSGRQETQYF.